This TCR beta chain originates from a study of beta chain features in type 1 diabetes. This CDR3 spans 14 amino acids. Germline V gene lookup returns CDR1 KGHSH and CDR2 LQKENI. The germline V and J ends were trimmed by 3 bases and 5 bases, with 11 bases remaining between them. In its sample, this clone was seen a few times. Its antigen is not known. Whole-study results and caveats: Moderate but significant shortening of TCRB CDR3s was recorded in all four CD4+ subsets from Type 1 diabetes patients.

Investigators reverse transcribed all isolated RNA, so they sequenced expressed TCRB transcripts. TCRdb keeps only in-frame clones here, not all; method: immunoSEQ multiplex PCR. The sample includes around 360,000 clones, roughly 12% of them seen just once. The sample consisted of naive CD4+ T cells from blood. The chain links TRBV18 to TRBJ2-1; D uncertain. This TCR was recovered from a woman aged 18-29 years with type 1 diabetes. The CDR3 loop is CASSPDSRDNEQFF. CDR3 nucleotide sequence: TGTGCCAGCTCACCCGACTCTAGAGACAATGAGCAGTTCTTC.